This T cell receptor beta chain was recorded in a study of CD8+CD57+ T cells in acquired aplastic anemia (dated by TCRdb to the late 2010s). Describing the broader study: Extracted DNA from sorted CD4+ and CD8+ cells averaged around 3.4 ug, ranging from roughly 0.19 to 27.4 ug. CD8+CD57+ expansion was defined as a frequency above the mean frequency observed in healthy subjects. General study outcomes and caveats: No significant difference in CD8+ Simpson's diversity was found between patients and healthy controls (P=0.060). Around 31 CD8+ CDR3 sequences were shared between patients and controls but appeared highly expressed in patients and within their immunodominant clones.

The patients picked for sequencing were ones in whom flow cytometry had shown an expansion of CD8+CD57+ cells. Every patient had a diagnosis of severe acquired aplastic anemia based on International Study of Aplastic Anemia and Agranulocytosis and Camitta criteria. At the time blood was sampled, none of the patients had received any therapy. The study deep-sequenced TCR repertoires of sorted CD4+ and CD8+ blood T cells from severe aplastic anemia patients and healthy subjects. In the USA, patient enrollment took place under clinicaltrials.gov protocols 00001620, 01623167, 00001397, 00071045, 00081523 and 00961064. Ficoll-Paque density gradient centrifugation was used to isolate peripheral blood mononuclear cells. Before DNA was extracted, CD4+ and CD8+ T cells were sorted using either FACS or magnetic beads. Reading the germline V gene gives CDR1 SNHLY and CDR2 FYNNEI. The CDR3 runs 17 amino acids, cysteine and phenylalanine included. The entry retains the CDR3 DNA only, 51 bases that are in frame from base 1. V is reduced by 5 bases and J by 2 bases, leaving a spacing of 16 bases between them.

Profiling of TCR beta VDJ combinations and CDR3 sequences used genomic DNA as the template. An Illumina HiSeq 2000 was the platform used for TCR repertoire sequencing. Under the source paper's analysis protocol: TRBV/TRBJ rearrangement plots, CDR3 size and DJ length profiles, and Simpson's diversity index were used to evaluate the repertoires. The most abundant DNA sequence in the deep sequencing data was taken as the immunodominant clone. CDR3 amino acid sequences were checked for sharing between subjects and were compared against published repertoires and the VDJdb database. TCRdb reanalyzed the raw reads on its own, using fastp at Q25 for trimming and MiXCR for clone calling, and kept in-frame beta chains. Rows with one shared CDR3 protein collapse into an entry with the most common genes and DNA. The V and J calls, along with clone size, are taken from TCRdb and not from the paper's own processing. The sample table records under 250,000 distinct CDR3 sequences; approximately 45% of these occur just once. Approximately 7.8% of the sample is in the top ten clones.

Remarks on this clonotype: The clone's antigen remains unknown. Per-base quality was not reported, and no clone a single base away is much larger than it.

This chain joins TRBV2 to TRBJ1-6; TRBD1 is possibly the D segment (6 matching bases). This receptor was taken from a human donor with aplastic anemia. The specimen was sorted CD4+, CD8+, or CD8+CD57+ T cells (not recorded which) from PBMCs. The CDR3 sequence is CASSLLYRDTYNSPLHF. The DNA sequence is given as TGTGCCAGCAGTTTACTCTACAGGGACACCTATAATTCACCCCTCCACTTT.